This TCR beta chain originates from a study of cytomegalovirus exposure and HLA in healthy donors. The study's findings and limits: For most TCR sequences rarity was the rule, although some public TCRs occurred in many donors. Overall, about 160 TCR beta chains were annotated as cytomegalovirus-associated.

Points on this clone: Its antigen is currently unknown.

The germline CDR1 and CDR2 sequences are MNHNS and SASEGT. This CDR3 is 15 amino acids long. V lost 2 bases to trimming and J lost 0 bases, with 11 bases between them. TCRdb keeps only in-frame clones here, not all; method: immunoSEQ multiplex PCR. This table holds 130,000 or so clones, about 87% found once. Specimen: PBMCs. This clonotype originated in a woman younger than 30 in good health and CMV-seronegative. The gene calls are TRBV6-1 and TRBJ2-7; TRBD1 is a possible D gene (5 bases). The CDR3 protein is CASSERGQASYEQYF. CDR3 coding DNA: TGTGCCAGCAGTGAACGAGGACAAGCCTCCTACGAGCAGTACTTC.